This TCR beta chain came from a study of cytomegalovirus exposure and HLA in healthy donors. V dropped 0 bases and J dropped 6 bases, with 13 bases sitting between them. Germline-derived CDR1 and CDR2 are SGDLS and YYNGEE. CDR3 length: 14 amino acids. TCRdb keeps only in-frame clones here, not all; method: immunoSEQ multiplex PCR. The data hold about 220,000 clones, with 90% to 95% observed a single time. The TCR originated in a woman between 18 and 30 years old in good health and CMV-seronegative. Specimen: PBMCs. The gene calls are TRBV9 and TRBJ2-7, with D perhaps TRBD1 (7 bases). The CDR3 sequence is CASSVVGQGGEQYF. In nucleotides, the CDR3 is TGTGCCAGCAGCGTAGTTGGGCAGGGGGGCGAGCAGTACTTC.